These 6 T cell receptor beta chains were sequenced from one sample in a study of shared clonotypes between healthy human individuals. Assay used: immunoSEQ multiplex PCR; TCRdb lists only in-frame clones, some missing. The sample yields approximately 2.1 million clones, approximately 93% seen once. The sequenced sample was naive CD4+ T cells from PBMCs. The subset: CD45RA+ positively selected. The receptor set was obtained from a man younger than 30 in good health. Some clones in this sample may be carry-over from other donors' samples.

The chain recombines TRBV5-1 with TRBJ1-1; TRBD1 aligns across 7 bases. In germline, CDR1 is SGHRS, CDR2 YFSETQ. Germline trimming cut 2 bases from V and 3 bases from J; bases unmatched to any gene: 7. CDR3 length equals 15 residues. CDR3 sequence reads: CASSLQGQGYTEAFF. The CDR3 DNA sequence: TGCGCCAGCAGCTTACAGGGGCAGGGCTACACTGAAGCTTTCTTT.

This sequence joins TRBV18 and TRBJ2-3; TRBD2 matches 9 bases. CDR3 length: 17 residues. Germline trimming cut 3 bases from V and 6 bases from J; bases unmatched to any gene: 13. Per the germline V gene, CDR1 is KGHSH and CDR2 is LQKENI. For the CDR3, the DNA is TGTGCCAGCTCACCGACCGGGCGGGAGGGCCTTGGGGATACGCAGTATTTT. Its protein product is CASSPTGREGLGDTQYF.

The CDR3 region is CASSLQHGRTEAFF. For the CDR3, the DNA is TGTGCCAGCTCACTCCAACATGGGCGAACTGAAGCTTTCTTT. The chain has TRBV18 and TRBJ1-1; D is ambiguous. Germline V gene lookup returns CDR1 KGHSH and CDR2 LQKENI. The CDR3 length is 14 residues. The V gene lost 4 bases and the J gene lost 5 bases, with 14 bases spanning the gap.

The rearrangement links TRBV4-2 to TRBJ2-1; D is unresolved. Looked up from germline, CDR1 is LGHNA and CDR2 is YNFKEQ. The CDR3 is made up of 13 amino acids. V lost 0 bases and J 7 bases, leaving 7 bases between the germline ends. The CDR3, as DNA: TGTGCCAGCAGCCAAGATCTTGAGAATGAGCAGTTCTTC. This encodes CASSQDLENEQFF.

The chain uses TRBV7-9 and TRBJ2-1, with D uncertain. The germline V gene encodes CDR1 SEHNR and CDR2 FQNEAQ (reference sequence). V gave up 5 bases and J gave up 7 bases, with 18 bases separating them. The CDR3 contains 15 residues. CDR3 nucleotide sequence: TGTGCCAGCAGCGCCATTAGCCCAAGCTTAAATGAGCAGTTCTTC. Translated: CASSAISPSLNEQFF. Full variable domain (rest looked up from reference TRBV7-9 and TRBJ2-1): DTGVSQNPRHKITKRGQNVTFRCDPISEHNRLYWYRQTLGQGPEFLTYFQNEAQLEKSRLLSDRFSAERPKGSFSTLEIQRTEQGDSAMYLCASSAISPSLNEQFFGPGTRLTVL.

CDR3 region: CASSQAGTGGLEQYF. CDR3 sequence (DNA): TGTGCCAGCAGCCAAGCCGGGACAGGGGGCCTCGAGCAGTACTTC. The V and J genes are TRBV4-2 and TRBJ2-7; 12 positions match TRBD1. With V trimmed by 1 base and J by 6 bases, 4 bases remained unmatched. The CDR3 totals 15 residues. Germline CDR1 is LGHNA and CDR2 is YNFKEQ.